Reported below is one T cell receptor (beta chain). Its antigen is currently unknown. The source of the sample is a study of cytomegalovirus exposure and HLA in healthy donors. Study-wide results and caveats: Under in vitro conditions, three CMV-associated chains were confirmed as specific for CMV antigens.

CDR3 length: 16 residues. There were likely unrecorded immune exposures, though donors were nominally healthy when sampled. PCR was performed using 60 Vbeta and 13 Jbeta primers. Clones were sequenced by immunoSEQ multiplex PCR, and TCRdb holds only the in-frame ones, with some missing. This sample carries 150,000 or so clones, with 1.6% going to the ten biggest clones. This TCR was recovered from a woman aged 40 to 49 in good health and CMV-seropositive. Sequences were obtained from PBMCs. The gene calls are TRBV21-1 and TRBJ2-3; TRBD2 was called by the table and not checked on the DNA. TRBV21-1 is a recognized pseudogene. CDR3: CASSKFRGFSTDTQYF. The DNA of the CDR3 is TGTGCCAGCAGCAAATTCCGGGGATTTAGCACAGATACGCAGTATTTT.